This T cell receptor (beta chain) was found in a study of blood T cell repertoires in COVID-19. In the authors' workflow: Amplified reference gene primers provided the basis for estimating nucleated cell counts. Sequencing used immunoSEQ multiplex PCR; TCRdb keeps in-frame clones, though not all of them. V and J calls plus clone size are reproduced from that table; the DNA served to infer D and trimming. In the table there are about 270,000 clones, around nine tenths of which are singletons. Trimming took off 5 bases at V and 3 bases at J, with 10 bases between the two ends. Germline CDR1 reads SGHTA; CDR2 reads FQGNSA. This CDR3 comprises 13 residues.

The chain employs TRBV7-2 and TRBJ1-1, with D unresolved. The clonotype was recovered from a middle-aged man with active or convalescent COVID-19. Sequenced sample: peripheral blood. For the CDR3, the DNA is TGTGCCAGCAGCCGTGAACAGCACACTGAAGCTTTCTTT. Encoded protein: CASSREQHTEAFF.